The next 20 T cell receptor beta chains were all read from a single sample in a study of CD8 T cells in Susac syndrome. Random hexamers were used to reverse transcribe the RNA input (about 0.5 to 1 ug). TCRdb reprocessed the immunoSEQ multiplex PCR reads with MiXCR, giving one entry per CDR3 protein. The sample yields roughly 220,000 distinct CDR3 sequences, less than 95% seen once. Source material: CD4+ T cells from PBMCs. The source of these receptors is a human donor with Susac syndrome.

This clonotype was detected once. The chain links TRBV3-1 to TRBJ1-1, with D tentatively TRBD1 (5 bases). The CDR3 sequence is 15 residues long. Per germline, CDR1 LGHDT and CDR2 YNNKEL (reference sequence). V lost 4 bases and J 5 bases, leaving 17 bases between the germline ends. CDR3 sequence: CASSLPGGGWTEAFF. CDR3 coding DNA: TGTGCCAGCAGCCTGCCCGGGGGGGGGTGGACTGAAGCTTTCTTT. Combining the CDR3 with reference TRBV3-1 and TRBJ1-1 gives the whole variable domain DTAVSQTPKYLVTQMGNDKSIKCEQNLGHDTMYWYKQDSKKFLKIMFSYNNKELIINETVPNRFSPKSPDKAHLNLHINSLELGDSAVYFCASSLPGGGWTEAFFGQGTRLTVV.

The chain links TRBV20-1 to TRBJ1-6; 11 nucleotides line up with TRBD1. Per the germline V gene, CDR1 is DFQATT and CDR2 is SNEGSKA (reference sequence). The ends lost 0 bases at V and 7 bases at J; junction bases unmatched: 8. CDR3 length equals 17 residues. Here the CDR3 reads CSARDGIGDRGNSPLHF. DNA of the CDR3: TGCAGTGCTAGAGATGGAATTGGGGACAGGGGGAATTCACCCCTCCACTTT.

J is TRBJ1-5 and V is TRBV24-1, with D possibly TRBD1 on 5 matching bases. V was trimmed by 1 base and J by 9 bases, leaving 12 bases between them. Germline V CDR1 and CDR2: KGHDR, SFDVKD. The CDR3 is 14 residues long. The CDR3 is CATSDFSGSRPQHF. CDR3 sequence (DNA): TGTGCCACCAGTGATTTTTCAGGGTCTCGGCCCCAGCATTTT.

CDR3 protein: CASSVQGSYNEQFF. In DNA form, the CDR3 reads TGTGCCAGCAGCGTCCAGGGCTCCTACAATGAGCAGTTCTTC. The rearrangement joins TRBV9 to TRBJ2-1, with D possibly being TRBD1 (5 bases). Germline V gene lookup returns CDR1 SGDLS and CDR2 YYNGEE. V lost 2 bases, J lost 0 bases, and 6 bases lay in between. The CDR3 sequence is 14 residues long.

The chain is built from TRBV3-1 and TRBJ1-4; possibly TRBD1 for D (5 bases). The CDR3 extends over 15 amino acids. Trimming took 2 bases from V and 7 from J, leaving 14 bases between them. Looked up from germline, CDR1 is LGHDT and CDR2 is YNNKEL (reference sequence). The CDR3 DNA sequence: TGTGCCAGCAGCCAACGTAAGGGGAATAGTGAAAAACTGTTTTTT. This encodes CASSQRKGNSEKLFF.

The chain employs TRBV5-1 and TRBJ2-6; D not certain. Between the trimmed V and J ends, which lost 5 bases and 0 bases, there was a span of 12 bases. The CDR3 is 16 amino acids. Germline-derived CDR1 and CDR2 are SGHRS and YFSETQ. The CDR3 reads CASSGFWSSGANVLTF. As DNA, the CDR3 is TGCGCCAGCAGTGGGTTCTGGAGCTCTGGGGCCAACGTCCTGACTTTC.

V is TRBV5-4 and J is TRBJ2-5; 8 bases are a match to TRBD2. This CDR3 is 16 amino acids long. Germline-derived CDR1 and CDR2 are SGHNT and YYREEE (reference sequence). The ends lost 3 bases at V and 1 base at J; junction bases unmatched: 8. The CDR3 is CASSSPGGGFQETQYF. The CDR3 DNA reads TGTGCCAGCAGCTCACCCGGGGGGGGCTTCCAAGAGACCCAGTACTTC.

This clonotype has just one count. This chain joins TRBV5-4 and TRBJ2-2; D not certain. This CDR3 is 13 amino acids long. Germline CDR1 reads SGHNT; CDR2 reads YYREEE (reference sequence). V was cut by 4 bases and J by 4 bases, with 8 bases left in between. This CDR3 reads CASSPTPTGELFF. The DNA of the CDR3 is TGTGCCAGCAGCCCAACCCCCACCGGGGAGCTGTTTTTT.

The chain recombines TRBV5-6 with TRBJ2-6; D is unresolved. V was shortened by 2 bases and J by 0 bases, with 18 bases between the two germline ends. CDR3 length: 19 residues. The germline CDR1 and CDR2 sequences are SGHDT and YYEEEE. The CDR3 DNA reads TGTGCCAGCAGCTTATGGAGAGCTTCCCGGACCTCTGGGGCCAACGTCCTGACTTTC. Amino acid sequence: CASSLWRASRTSGANVLTF.

This clonotype has only one observation. V usage is TRBV27 and J usage is TRBJ2-6; D is unclear. V lost 5 bases and J 0 bases, leaving 17 bases between the germline ends. Germline loops: CDR1 MNHEY, CDR2 SMNVEV (reference sequence). The CDR3 is 18 amino acids. The chain's CDR3 is CASSPRADLFSGANVLTF. The CDR3 nucleotides are TGTGCCAGCAGTCCAAGGGCAGACTTATTCTCTGGGGCCAACGTCCTGACTTTC.

This rearrangement joins TRBV7-2 to TRBJ1-1; TRBD1 matches 7 bases. CDR3 length: 14 residues. Germline CDR1 SGHTA, CDR2 FQGNSA. V lost 5 bases to trimming and J lost 2 bases; unmatched junction nucleotides: 5. The CDR3 is CASSRWTGNTEAFF. The DNA of the CDR3 is TGTGCCAGCAGCCGATGGACAGGAAACACTGAAGCTTTCTTT.

This clonotype has just one count. This sequence joins TRBV27 and TRBJ1-5; D is ambiguous. The V and J ends lost 2 bases and 7 bases respectively, with 9 bases between them. This CDR3 is 13 amino acids long. The germline V gene has CDR1 MNHEY and CDR2 SMNVEV (reference sequence). For the CDR3, the DNA is TGTGCCAGCAGTTTAAAAGACGAACAGCCCCAGCATTTT. The encoded protein is CASSLKDEQPQHF.

The J gene is TRBJ2-6, the V gene TRBV27, with a possible D match to TRBD1 (6 bases). This CDR3 comprises 14 residues. Trimming removed 5 bases from V and 1 base from J, with 6 bases in between. Germline CDR1 and CDR2: MNHEY and SMNVEV (reference sequence). CDR3 amino acids: CASSRGSGANVLTF. The CDR3 nucleotides read TGTGCCAGCAGTAGGGGGTCTGGGGCCAACGTCCTGACTTTC.

This clonotype appeared once. The chain employs TRBV25-1 and TRBJ2-3; 7 bases agree with TRBD2. J gave up 1 base and V 1 base, and 2 bases lay outside the gene matches. Per the germline V gene, CDR1 is MGHDK and CDR2 is SYGVNS. The CDR3 contains 15 residues. The CDR3 DNA is TGTGCCAGCAGTGAATTTGGGGGGGGCACAGATACGCAGTATTTT. It codes for CASSEFGGGTDTQYF.

The V call is TRBV24-1, the J call TRBJ1-1, with 7 bases matching TRBD1. Germline CDR1 KGHDR, CDR2 SFDVKD. The junction had 4 bases not matched to a gene; V was cut back by 5 bases and J by 8 bases. This CDR3 has 12 residues. CDR3 DNA: TGTGCCACCAGTGGCCTGACAGGGGAAGCTTTCTTT. Translating gives CATSGLTGEAFF.

As DNA, the CDR3 is TGTGCCAGCAGCCAGGAGCCGGGACAGGGGGGAGGCACCGGGGAGCTGTTTTTT. It is translated as CASSQEPGQGGGTGELFF. This chain joins TRBV4-2 and TRBJ2-2; TRBD1 aligns across 11 bases. Germline-derived CDR1 and CDR2 are LGHNA and YNFKEQ. The CDR3 consists of 18 residues. J gave up 4 bases and V 3 bases, and 10 bases lay outside the gene matches.

The chain is built from TRBV5-4 and TRBJ2-3; 7 bases line up with TRBD1. The CDR3 length is 13 residues. Germline V gene lookup returns CDR1 SGHNT and CDR2 YYREEE (reference sequence). V was clipped by 4 bases and J by 4 bases; unmatched bases: 3. In DNA form, the CDR3 reads TGTGCCAGCAGCCCCGACAGGGCAGATACGCAGTATTTT. Translated: CASSPDRADTQYF.

This rearrangement joins TRBV9 to TRBJ1-5; possibly TRBD1 for D (6 bases). Trimming left V 3 bases short and J 7 bases short, with 17 bases between. The CDR3 loop spans 15 amino acids. Germline V gives CDR1 SGDLS, CDR2 YYNGEE. The CDR3 here is CASSAGTSYGQPQHF. CDR3 nucleotides: TGTGCCAGCAGCGCCGGGACATCGTATGGCCAGCCCCAGCATTTT.

The gene calls are TRBV6-2 or TRBV6-3 and TRBJ1-5; maybe TRBD1 (6 bases). The CDR3 has 17 residues. Germline V gives CDR1 MNHEY, CDR2 SVGEGT. V gave up 0 bases and J gave up 2 bases, with 14 bases separating them. In nucleotides, the CDR3 is TGTGCCAGCAGTTACTCGATCGCCAGGGGAGGCAATCAGCCCCAGCATTTT. The encoded protein is CASSYSIARGGNQPQHF.

The gene calls are TRBV6-4 and TRBJ1-5; 7 nucleotides line up with TRBD1. V was pared by 7 bases and J by 9 bases, with 9 bases of the junction left unmatched. The germline CDR1 and CDR2 sequences are MRHNA and SNTAGT. The CDR3 loop spans 13 amino acids. CDR3 DNA sequence: TGTGCCAGCAAGGCAGGGGGTCCAGGGCCCCAGCATTTT. This translates into CASKAGGPGPQHF.